These 32 T cell receptor beta chains came from one sample sequenced in a study of control samples from healthy donors and cancer patients. Data came from immunoSEQ multiplex PCR; TCRdb stores just in-frame clones and leaves some out. The repertoire consists of around 95,000 clones, with roughly 90% occurring once and the leading ten covering 18%. The sequencing input was blood. The receptors come from a woman in her forties or fifties in good health.

This rearrangement joins TRBV6-2 or TRBV6-3 to TRBJ2-3; maybe TRBD1 (6 bases). Trimming shortened V by 4 bases and J by 4 bases, and 30 bases separated the two germline ends. Germline CDR1 MNHEY, CDR2 SVGEGT. The CDR3 totals 20 residues. The DNA of the CDR3 is TGTGCCAGCAGTTTCCCCTCTGGCAACAGGGCTCAGGGACGGGCAGATACGCAGTATTTT. It codes for CASSFPSGNRAQGRADTQYF.

The V gene is TRBV7-2, the J gene TRBJ2-5, with 9 bases fitting TRBD2. The CDR3 consists of 14 residues. Germline CDR1 reads SGHTA; CDR2 reads FQGNSA. The V gene end was trimmed by 1 base and the J gene end by 8 bases; junction bases not matched to a gene: 5. The CDR3 here is CASSLGPSGATQYF. The CDR3 DNA follows: TGTGCCAGCAGCTTAGGCCCTAGCGGGGCCACCCAGTACTTC.

This sequence joins TRBV11-2 and TRBJ1-5; D is undetermined. The CDR3 covers 15 residues. V dropped 0 bases and J dropped 0 bases, with 6 bases sitting between them. Germline values: CDR1 SGHAT, CDR2 FQNNGV. The CDR3 DNA reads as TGTGCCAGCAGCTTAGAGTGGGATAGCAATCAGCCCCAGCATTTT. It yields the protein CASSLEWDSNQPQHF.

The rearrangement links TRBV4-3 to TRBJ2-3; D may be TRBD1 or TRBD2 (6 bases each). Trimming took off 1 base at V and 2 bases at J, with 19 bases between the two ends. Germline V gene data show CDR1 as LGHNA and CDR2 as YSLEER. The CDR3 is 18 amino acids. The CDR3 is CASSQGGARFRATDTQYF. CDR3 sequence (DNA): TGCGCCAGCAGCCAAGGGGGGGCGCGGTTTAGGGCCACAGATACGCAGTATTTT.

The chain joins TRBV5-1 to TRBJ1-5, with D possibly matching TRBD1 (6 bases). Trimming took off 0 bases at V and 0 bases at J, with 10 bases between the two ends. The CDR3 runs to 16 residues. Germline V gene data show CDR1 as SGHRS and CDR2 as YFSETQ. The CDR3 here is CASSLGAGDSNQPQHF. CDR3 DNA: TGCGCCAGCAGCTTGGGGGCAGGGGATAGCAATCAGCCCCAGCATTTT.

The chain is built from TRBV7-6 and TRBJ1-4; D gene uncertain. In germline, CDR1 is SGHVS, CDR2 FNYEAQ. The CDR3 length is 16 residues. V lost 2 bases and J lost 3, with 13 bases in between. CDR3 DNA: TGTGCCAGCAGCTTAAGGAAGACGGGGTCTAATGAAAAACTGTTTTTT. Its translation is CASSLRKTGSNEKLFF.

This clone was detected only once. The chain carries TRBV4-2 and TRBJ1-2; D perhaps matches TRBD1 (5 bases). V was pared by 4 bases and J by 6 bases, with 18 bases between. The CDR3 is made up of 15 amino acids. Germline V gene data show CDR1 as LGHNA and CDR2 as YNFKEQ. CDR3 coding DNA: TGTGCCAGCAGCCCAATCCCAGGGCGAGGGGATGGCTACACCTTC. Translating gives CASSPIPGRGDGYTF.

The chain recombines TRBV7-9 with TRBJ1-5; D remains unclear. V was trimmed by 5 bases and J by 6 bases, leaving 14 bases between them. Germline-derived CDR1 and CDR2 are SEHNR and FQNEAQ (reference sequence). The CDR3 consists of 14 residues. The CDR3 DNA is TGTGCCAGCAGCGCCTCGGTGGCTGCTCAGCCCCAGCATTTT. It is translated as CASSASVAAQPQHF.

The CDR3 sequence is CASSLDWAYEQYV. The CDR3 DNA follows: TGTGCCAGCAGCTTAGACTGGGCTTACGAGCAGTACGTC. The chain combines TRBV7-9 with TRBJ2-7; no clear D. Germline V lookup: CDR1 SEHNR, CDR2 FQNEAQ (reference sequence). V was trimmed by 1 base and J by 4 bases, leaving 8 bases between them. The CDR3 totals 13 residues.

V usage is TRBV4-2 and J usage is TRBJ1-1, with D possibly matching TRBD1 (5 bases). Trimming stripped 4 bases from V and 2 bases from J, with 11 bases between. The CDR3 has 14 residues. In germline, CDR1 is LGHNA, CDR2 YNFKEQ. The CDR3 is CASSPAGANTEAFF. CDR3 nucleotides: TGTGCCAGCAGCCCCGCTGGGGCTAACACTGAAGCTTTCTTT.

The genes are TRBV29-1 and TRBJ2-1; D may be TRBD1 (5 bases). Germline V CDR1 and CDR2: SQVTM, ANQGSEA. This CDR3 has 14 amino acids. V was cut by 3 bases and J by 7 bases, with 16 bases left in between. CDR3 bases: TGCAGCGTTGACCGGCAGGGTCTCTATAATGAGCAGTTCTTC. Its protein is CSVDRQGLYNEQFF.

The chain has TRBV7-9 and TRBJ1-4, with D unresolved. Germline-derived CDR1 and CDR2 are SEHNR and FQNEAQ (reference sequence). The CDR3 totals 14 residues. V lost 9 bases to trimming and J lost 0 bases, with 11 bases between them. The CDR3 nucleotides read TGTGCCAGGAACTGGTATTCAACTAATGAAAAACTGTTTTTT. Translation gives CARNWYSTNEKLFF.

The genes are TRBV11-3 and TRBJ2-1, with TRBD2 matching 9 bases. Germline V lookup: CDR1 SGHNT, CDR2 YENEEA. Trimming at V came to 1 base and at J to 8 bases, leaving 9 bases not matched to a gene. There are 16 residues in the CDR3. CDR3 coding DNA: TGTGCCAGCAGCTTAGGGGGTAGCGGGAGCGGCCATGAGCAGTTCTTC. Its protein is CASSLGGSGSGHEQFF.

The chain has TRBV11-2 and TRBJ2-3, with D tentatively TRBD2 (5 bases). V gave up 5 bases and J gave up 6 bases, with 9 bases separating them. This CDR3 region has 12 residues. The germline V gene encodes CDR1 SGHAT and CDR2 FQNNGV. DNA of the CDR3: TGTGCCAGCAGCCTTCCGGGGGATACGCAGTATTTT. It is translated as CASSLPGDTQYF.

As for this clone: A junction end diverges from the germline sequence, so it may reflect a read error. The V gene is TRBV20-1, the J gene TRBJ1-1, with D possibly matching TRBD1 (5 bases). The CDR3 has 11 residues. Germline assignment: CDR1 DFQATT and CDR2 SNEGSKA (reference sequence). The CDR3 region is CSASSGPGRIF. In DNA, the CDR3 is TGCAGTGCTAGCTCCGGGCCAGGGAGGATCTTT.

The chain recombines TRBV14 with TRBJ2-1; possible D gene TRBD2, 7 bases. Germline V lookup: CDR1 SGHDN, CDR2 FVKESK. V was clipped by 1 base and J by 7 bases, with 11 bases between them. The CDR3 is 14 residues long. CDR3 sequence reads: CASSQGGRGNEQFF. The DNA for the CDR3 is TGTGCCAGCAGCCAAGGGGGGCGGGGGAATGAGCAGTTCTTC.

Only one count was recorded for this clone. The rearrangement links TRBV5-8 to TRBJ1-1; D ambiguous. The germline CDR1 and CDR2 sequences are SGHTS and YDEGEE. The germline V and J ends were trimmed by 4 bases and 6 bases, with 13 bases remaining between them. There are 13 residues in the CDR3. CDR3 in amino acids: CASSGDGDAEAFF. Written as DNA, the CDR3 is TGTGCCAGCAGCGGCGATGGAGACGCTGAAGCTTTCTTT.

V gene TRBV15 combines with J gene TRBJ1-1, with D possibly TRBD1 on 6 matching bases. This CDR3 is built from 17 residues. Germline CDR1 is LNHNV and CDR2 is YYDKDF (reference sequence). V shed 5 bases and J shed 4 bases, with 23 bases lying between them. CDR3 sequence reads: CATSGDLRTGFRTEAFF. CDR3 in DNA: TGTGCCACCAGCGGGGACCTACGCACAGGGTTTCGCACTGAAGCTTTCTTT.

This chain links TRBV7-3 with TRBJ2-1; TRBD1 matches at 7 bases. This CDR3 spans 15 amino acids. Germline values: CDR1 SGHTA, CDR2 FQGTGA. V shed 2 bases, J shed 10 bases, and the junction held 11 bases outside the gene matches. Here the CDR3 reads CASSLSGGTLEEQFF. The DNA for the CDR3 is TGTGCCAGCAGCTTATCAGGGGGAACTCTAGAGGAGCAGTTCTTC.

The V call is TRBV3-1 (or the pseudogene TRBV3-2), the J call TRBJ2-4; the D is unclear. CDR1 and CDR2 from the germline V gene are LGHDT and YNNKEL (reference sequence). This CDR3 spans 13 amino acids. The V gene lost 0 bases and the J gene lost 12 bases, with 12 bases spanning the gap. CDR3 in amino acids: CASSQEGRHSQYF. CDR3 coding DNA: TGTGCCAGCAGCCAAGAAGGTAGACATTCTCAGTACTTC.

The chain combines TRBV13 with TRBJ2-1, with 11 bases fitting TRBD2. Germline loops: CDR1 PRHDT, CDR2 FYEKMQ (reference sequence). The CDR3 is made up of 16 amino acids. After removal of 3 bases from V and 10 bases from J, the junction contained 11 bases not matched to a gene. CDR3 sequence reads: CASSLATSGRIREQFF. CDR3 DNA sequence: TGTGCCAGCAGCTTGGCCACTAGCGGGAGAATCAGGGAGCAGTTCTTC.

The sample holds one count of this clone. The chain uses TRBV7-2 and TRBJ2-3; 7 bases agree with TRBD2. The germline V gene encodes CDR1 SGHTA and CDR2 FQGNSA. This CDR3 has 13 amino acids. V dropped 3 bases and J dropped 4; count of bases not matched to a gene: 1. CDR3 residues: CASSLGGADTQYF. The DNA of the CDR3 is TGTGCCAGCAGCTTGGGGGGGGCAGATACGCAGTATTTT. Full variable domain (outside the CDR3, taken from reference TRBV7-2 and TRBJ2-3): GAGVSQSPSNKVTEKGKDVELRCDPISGHTALYWYRQSLGQGLEFLIYFQGNSAPDKSGLPSDRFSAERTGGSVSTLTIQRTQQEDSAVYLCASSLGGADTQYFGPGTRLTVL.

The chain uses TRBV27 and TRBJ2-7; TRBD2 matches 7 bases. Trimming cost V 3 bases and J 4 bases; bases outside gene matches: 3. The germline gives CDR1 MNHEY, CDR2 SMNVEV (reference sequence). CDR3 length: 13 residues. The chain's CDR3 is CASSLAGVYEQYF. DNA for the CDR3: TGTGCCAGCAGTTTGGCGGGGGTGTACGAGCAGTACTTC.

The CDR3: CASSPGRQGAGNTIYF. The CDR3 coding sequence is TGTGCCAGTAGTCCTGGACGGCAAGGTGCTGGAAACACCATATATTTT. The chain recombines TRBV19 with TRBJ1-3; D gene uncertain. CDR3 size: 16 residues. Germline CDR1 is LNHDA and CDR2 is SQIVND (reference sequence). Trimming cost V 5 bases and J 2 bases, with 16 bases left between them.

J is TRBJ2-3 and V is TRBV24-1; 10 bases are a match to TRBD2. This CDR3 has 18 residues. V gave up 4 bases and J gave up 2 bases; unmatched junction bases: 11. The germline CDR1 and CDR2 sequences are KGHDR and SFDVKD. The chain's CDR3 is CATSESTLAGVSTDTQYF. The CDR3 DNA reads TGTGCCACCAGTGAATCTACCCTAGCGGGAGTTTCCACAGATACGCAGTATTTT.

The chain links TRBV5-6 to TRBJ1-3, with D possibly TRBD1 on 5 matching bases. The CDR3 runs 15 residues. Germline V lookup: CDR1 SGHDT, CDR2 YYEEEE. V lost 1 base and J 2 bases, leaving 10 bases between the germline ends. The CDR3, as DNA: TGTGCCAGCAGCTTGCCGACAGACCCTGGAAACACCATATATTTT. It encodes CASSLPTDPGNTIYF.

The chain uses TRBV4-2 and TRBJ1-2; tentatively, D is TRBD1 (6 bases). The V gene lost 0 bases and the J gene lost 4 bases, with 9 bases spanning the gap. CDR3 length: 14 residues. CDR1 LGHNA and CDR2 YNFKEQ come from the germline V gene. The CDR3 DNA reads as TGTGCCAGCAGCCAAGACGGGACACCCTATGGCTACACCTTC. Translated, it gives CASSQDGTPYGYTF.

The chain combines TRBV4-1 with TRBJ1-5; D possibly corresponds to TRBD1 (6 bases). CDR1 and CDR2 from the germline V gene are MGHRA and YSYEKL. The ends were cut back, 4 bases at V and 4 bases at J, with 17 bases in the middle. The CDR3 sequence is 16 residues long. CDR3 sequence (DNA): TGCGCCAGCAGCCTCACCCCGGGACATGAAAATCAGCCCCAGCATTTT. This encodes CASSLTPGHENQPQHF.

The chain combines TRBV30 with TRBJ2-7, with TRBD2 matching 10 bases. The CDR3 totals 14 residues. Germline-derived CDR1 and CDR2 are GTSNPN and SVGIG (reference sequence). The junction had 4 bases not matched to a gene; V was cut back by 2 bases and J by 3 bases. Written as DNA, the CDR3 is TGTGCCTGGAGTTCGGGACTAGCGATCTACGAGCAGTACTTC. Translating it yields CAWSSGLAIYEQYF.

The chain links TRBV20-1 to TRBJ2-1; 15 bases fit TRBD2. The CDR3 length is 11 residues. Germline loops: CDR1 DFQATT, CDR2 SNEGSKA (reference sequence). The CDR3 bases are TGCGGGACTAGCGGGAGGAATGAGCAGTTCTTC. Residues: CGTSGRNEQFF.

The V call is TRBV7-2, the J call TRBJ1-1; no clear D gene. V lost 1 base and J lost 0, with 6 bases in between. CDR1 SGHTA and CDR2 FQGNSA come from the germline V gene. CDR3 length: 14 amino acids. CDR3 sequence: CASSLVGLNTEAFF. CDR3 DNA: TGTGCCAGCAGCTTAGTAGGGTTGAACACTGAAGCTTTCTTT.

This chain joins TRBV6-5 and TRBJ2-5; D not resolved. The CDR3 sequence is 15 residues long. Trimming left V 3 bases short and J 10 bases short, with 21 bases between. The V gene's germline CDR1 is MNHEY and CDR2 SVGAGI. The CDR3 sequence is CASSYSTGGSGRQYF. For the CDR3, the DNA is TGTGCCAGCAGTTATTCGACGGGCGGATCCGGACGCCAGTACTTC.